A single sample gave rise to the 10 T cell receptor beta chains below, sequenced in a study of patients and donors after allogeneic stem cell transplantation. TCRdb fed the RT-PCR reads into MiXCR, producing one record per CDR3 protein. The profile shows about 960,000 distinct CDR3 sequences, 18% of them singletons. The sample consisted of blood, either unsorted or a sorted T cell fraction (not recorded which). The receptors stem from a human donor who was either an allogeneic HSCT recipient or a stem cell or donor lymphocyte infusion donor (not recorded which). It is not recorded whose cells these are; they may come from a transplant donor.

This clonotype was picked up a small number of times. This rearrangement joins TRBV4-1 to TRBJ2-1; no firm D call. Germline V gives CDR1 MGHRA, CDR2 YSYEKL. The CDR3 is made up of 13 amino acids. V was clipped by 3 bases and J by 9 bases, with 12 bases between them. The CDR3 sequence is CASSHWLGSEQFF. DNA of the CDR3: TGCGCCAGCAGCCATTGGCTGGGAAGTGAGCAGTTCTTC.

This clonotype showed up just a few times. This chain connects TRBV6-1 to TRBJ1-1; tentatively, D is TRBD1 (5 bases). V was pared by 6 bases and J by 0 bases, with 11 bases between. The germline V gene has CDR1 MNHNS and CDR2 SASEGT. The length of the CDR3 is 14 residues. CDR3 bases: TGTGCCAGCAGCGCAAGACAGATGAACACTGAAGCTTTCTTT. This gives the protein CASSARQMNTEAFF.

The chain joins TRBV6-1 to TRBJ2-1; TRBD1 might be the D (6 bases). CDR1 is MNHNS and CDR2 is SASEGT in the germline V gene. The CDR3 covers 17 residues. The germline V and J ends were trimmed by 6 bases and 4 bases, with 22 bases remaining between them. The CDR3 DNA reads as TGTGCCAGCAGCCTCGTCGGTGGGGGCGAGAATTACAATGAGCAGTTCTTC. Translated: CASSLVGGGENYNEQFF.

This clonotype was seen a handful of times. This sequence joins TRBV20-1 and TRBJ1-5; no clear D. CDR1 DFQATT and CDR2 SNEGSKA come from the germline V gene (reference sequence). This CDR3 is built from 14 residues. Trimming took off 3 bases at V and 0 bases at J, with 9 bases between the two ends. CDR3 coding DNA: TGCAGTGCTAGTGTAAAAGGTAGCAATCAGCCCCAGCATTTT. Its protein is CSASVKGSNQPQHF.

The chain carries TRBV29-1 and TRBJ1-2, with D uncertain. The CDR3 runs 11 residues. The germline V and J ends were trimmed by 7 bases and 3 bases, with 9 bases remaining between them. Per germline, CDR1 SQVTM and CDR2 ANQGSEA. CDR3 coding DNA: TGCAGCGCGTCCACTCACTATGGCTACACCTTC. This encodes CSASTHYGYTF.

This chain links TRBV7-8 with TRBJ1-2; 9 bases fit TRBD1. Germline V CDR1 and CDR2: SGHVS, FQNEAQ. This CDR3 comprises 14 residues. J gave up 4 bases and V 2 bases, and 2 bases lay outside the gene matches. CDR3 sequence reads: CASSLLQGAYGYTF. Here the CDR3 DNA reads TGTGCCAGCAGCTTACTACAGGGGGCCTATGGCTACACCTTC.

The rearrangement joins TRBV15 to TRBJ1-3, with TRBD1 identical over 8 bases. Germline loops: CDR1 LNHNV, CDR2 YYDKDF (reference sequence). There are 16 residues in the CDR3. V gave up 5 bases and J gave up 4 bases; unmatched junction bases: 10. CDR3 sequence: CATSGPRQGTGNTIYF. The CDR3 DNA follows: TGTGCCACCAGCGGCCCTCGACAGGGGACCGGAAACACCATATATTTT.

The chain has TRBV27 and TRBJ2-3, with TRBD2 identical over 9 bases. CDR3 size: 15 residues. Germline V gene lookup returns CDR1 MNHEY and CDR2 SMNVEV (reference sequence). V lost 3 bases, J lost 5 bases, and 6 bases stayed unmatched. The CDR3 DNA is TGTGCCAGCAGTTTGGGCGGGAGGGCCGTAGATACGCAGTATTTT. Translated: CASSLGGRAVDTQYF.

Of note for this clonotype: One junction end disagrees with the germline gene, perhaps due to a read error. This chain links TRBV18 with TRBJ1-1, with D possibly being TRBD1 (5 bases). From germline, CDR1 is KGHSH and CDR2 LQKENI. This CDR3 has 17 residues. CDR3 region: CASSSPTIRGSGTEAFF. CDR3 DNA: TGTGCCAGCTCATCACCTACGATTAGGGGTTCGGGCACTGAAGCTTTCTTT.

This clonotype was found a few times. The rearrangement links TRBV7-2 to TRBJ1-2; D perhaps matches TRBD1 (5 bases). The CDR3 is 16 residues long. With 4 bases removed from V and 4 bases from J, the gap between germline ends came to 19 bases. Germline CDR1 reads SGHTA; CDR2 reads FQGNSA. The CDR3 here is CASSSAGAQLFYGYTF. The CDR3, as DNA: TGTGCCAGCAGCTCGGCCGGGGCTCAACTGTTCTATGGCTACACCTTC.